Listed below are T cell receptor beta chains from one sample, sequenced in a study of memory CD4+ T cells and cytomegalovirus serostatus. Here immunoSEQ multiplex PCR was the method, and the copy in TCRdb shows in-frame clones only, minus some. The sample contains about 25,000 clones, around 75% of which appear only once. Sequences were obtained from memory CD4+ T cells from blood. All receptors come from an adult in good health and CMV-seronegative. CDR3s include the opening cysteine and the closing phenylalanine or tryptophan. The D gene is left open where the match is weak. Clone size appears in some rows only: once, few, many, or a class for an expanded clone.

v_call,d_call,j_call,clone_size,cdr3_nt,cdr3_aa
TRBV4-3,.,TRBJ1-2,.,TGCGCCAGCAGCCAAGATCTAAGGGGCACGGATGGCTACACCTTC,CASSQDLRGTDGYTF
TRBV19,TRBD1,TRBJ1-2,.,TGTGCCAGTAGTATACTCGGACAGGCCTATGGCTACACCTTC,CASSILGQAYGYTF
TRBV4-3,TRBD1,TRBJ1-5,.,TGCGCCAGCAGCCGGACAGGGGGCGACAATCAGCCCCAGCATTTT,CASSRTGGDNQPQHF
TRBV5-1,TRBD1,TRBJ2-7,.,TGCGCCAGCAGCTTAATACAGGGGCCCACCTACGAGCAGTACTTC,CASSLIQGPTYEQYF
TRBV13,TRBD1,TRBJ2-1,.,TGTGCCAGCAGCTTCAAGACAGGGGGCGGGTACAATGAGCAGTTCTTC,CASSFKTGGGYNEQFF
TRBV27,TRBD1,TRBJ2-7,.,TGTGCCAGCAGTTCAATAACCCAACAGGACAGGGTGAGGGGCGAGCAGTACTTC,CASSSITQQDRVRGEQYF
TRBV6-1,.,TRBJ1-1,.,TGTGCCAGCAGTGAATATGTACGCACTGAAGCTTTCTTT,CASSEYVRTEAFF
TRBV2,.,TRBJ2-2,.,TGTGCCAGCAGAGTAGGGACCGTCGCCGGGGAGCTGTTTTTT,CASRVGTVAGELFF
TRBV5-4,.,TRBJ1-2,once,TGTGCCAGCAGCTCCGGTGTGGGCCATGAGGGCTATGGCTACACCTTC,CASSSGVGHEGYGYTF
TRBV6-6,.,TRBJ1-5,.,TGTGCCAGCAGTTACGCAGGGTATAGCAATCAGCCCCAGCATTTT,CASSYAGYSNQPQHF
TRBV19,.,TRBJ2-7,once,TGTGCCAGTAGTCAAGTCCGAAGCTACGAGCAGTACTTC,CASSQVRSYEQYF
TRBV5-1,.,TRBJ1-1,.,TGCGCCAGCAGCGGGGGGTTTGGGGGTAGCACTGAAGCTTTCTTT,CASSGGFGGSTEAFF
TRBV7-2,.,TRBJ2-6,.,TGTGCCAGCAGCCTTGGACGGGTTGGGGTTTTCTCTGGGGCCAACGTCCTGACTTTC,CASSLGRVGVFSGANVLTF
TRBV27,TRBD2,TRBJ2-7,.,TGTGCCAGCAGTTTCCGACTAGCGGACGAGCAGTACTTC,CASSFRLADEQYF
TRBV27,.,TRBJ2-6,.,TGTGCCAGCAGTTTATGGGGGCCCAGGGGCTCTGGGGCCAACGTCCTGACTTTC,CASSLWGPRGSGANVLTF
TRBV19,TRBD2,TRBJ2-3,.,TGTGCCAGTAGTTCTTATGGACTAGCGGTTCCCAAGGATACGCAGTATTTT,CASSSYGLAVPKDTQYF
TRBV7-6,TRBD1,TRBJ2-2,.,TGTGCCAGCAGCCCACGCCGCGGGACAGGGGTAAACACCGGGGAGCTGTTTTTT,CASSPRRGTGVNTGELFF
TRBV6-5,.,TRBJ1-1,.,TGTGCCAGCAGTAAAGGAGGGATGGTCACTGAAGCTTTCTTT,CASSKGGMVTEAFF
TRBV29-1,.,TRBJ1-2,few,TGCAGCGTTGGTGGAACTAACTATGGCTACACCTTC,CSVGGTNYGYTF
TRBV7-9,.,TRBJ1-5,.,TGTGCCAGCAGCTTAGCTTTAGGGAATAGCAATCAGCCCCAGCATTTT,CASSLALGNSNQPQHF
TRBV7-6,.,TRBJ1-5,.,TGTGCCAGCAGCTTAGGATGGGGAAGGGATCAGCCCCAGCATTTT,CASSLGWGRDQPQHF
TRBV30,.,TRBJ1-5,few,TGTGCCTGGAGATCTCGTGGGCCCCGGGATCAGCCCCAGCATTTT,CAWRSRGPRDQPQHF
TRBV7-8,.,TRBJ1-1,.,TGTGCCAGCAGCTTCTCGAGAGGCACTGAAGCTTTCTTT,CASSFSRGTEAFF
TRBV7-6,.,TRBJ2-3,.,TGTGCCAGCAGCTTATCCTACACAGATACGCAGTATTTT,CASSLSYTDTQYF
TRBV28,TRBD2,TRBJ2-3,.,TGTGCCAGCAGTTACCTCGGGGCGGGAGGGATCACTAGCACAGATACGCAGTATTTT,CASSYLGAGGITSTDTQYF
TRBV18,.,TRBJ1-1,.,TGTGCCAGCTTTTGGACAGCCGAGACTGAAGCTTTCTTT,CASFWTAETEAFF
TRBV6-5,.,TRBJ1-1,.,TGTGCCAGCAGTTACGGGACATTGAACACTGAAGCTTTCTTT,CASSYGTLNTEAFF